The 32 T cell receptor beta chains below come from one sample, sequenced in a study of blood T cell repertoires in COVID-19. The assay was immunoSEQ multiplex PCR, and TCRdb's table has in-frame clones only and misses some. This sample has approximately 130,000 clones; around 83% occur once, and the top ten carry about 5.4%. The sample taken for sequencing was peripheral blood. These receptors were taken from a man older than 75 with active or convalescent COVID-19.

This chain connects TRBV6-5 to TRBJ1-5; perhaps TRBD1 as D (5 bases). Germline V gene lookup returns CDR1 MNHEY and CDR2 SVGAGI. The CDR3 covers 15 residues. V lost 0 bases, J lost 9 bases, and 15 bases lay in between. CDR3 nucleotides: TGTGCCAGCAGTTACTCTTCGGACCCAAGGGGGCCCCAGCATTTT. Its translation is CASSYSSDPRGPQHF.

This clone turned up a few times. V is TRBV5-6 and J is TRBJ1-2; 8 bases are a match to TRBD1. V lost 4 bases and J lost 7; bases outside the gene matches: 3. There are 12 residues in the CDR3. Germline V gene lookup returns CDR1 SGHDT and CDR2 YYEEEE. In DNA, the CDR3 is TGTGCCAGCAGCCAACAGGGGGGTGGCTACACCTTC. It yields the protein CASSQQGGGYTF.

The CDR3 DNA follows: TGTGCTAGTGGTTTGGGACTAGCGGGGGGCGAAACCGAGACCCAGTACTTC. Protein sequence: CASGLGLAGGETETQYF. The chain links TRBV12-5 to TRBJ2-5; 13 bases fit TRBD2. The CDR3 is 17 residues long. J was trimmed by 5 bases and V by 1 base; bases with no gene match: 7. Looked up from germline, CDR1 is LGHNT and CDR2 is FRNRAP.

V is TRBV9 and J is TRBJ1-2; D is ambiguous. In germline, CDR1 is SGDLS, CDR2 YYNGEE. The V and J ends lost 0 bases and 3 bases respectively, with 9 bases between them. The length of the CDR3 is 14 residues. The CDR3: CASSVALTDYGYTF. CDR3 DNA sequence: TGTGCCAGCAGCGTAGCATTAACGGACTATGGCTACACCTTC.

The rearrangement links TRBV7-2 to TRBJ1-1; D is uncertain. Germline V lookup: CDR1 SGHTA, CDR2 FQGNSA. V was trimmed by 1 base and J by 5 bases, leaving 11 bases between them. The CDR3 sequence is 14 residues long. CDR3 protein: CASSLGVGATEAFF. CDR3 coding DNA: TGTGCCAGCAGCTTAGGGGTAGGAGCGACTGAAGCTTTCTTT. The full variable domain, with the rest looked up from reference TRBV7-2 and TRBJ1-1, is GAGVSQSPSNKVTEKGKDVELRCDPISGHTALYWYRQSLGQGLEFLIYFQGNSAPDKSGLPSDRFSAERTGGSVSTLTIQRTQQEDSAVYLCASSLGVGATEAFFGQGTRLTVV.

The chain uses TRBV7-2 and TRBJ2-1; D gene unclear. Trimming left V 7 bases short and J 1 base short, with 2 bases between. The length of the CDR3 is 11 residues. Germline V CDR1 and CDR2: SGHTA, FQGNSA. This CDR3 is CASTSYNEQFF. The CDR3 DNA reads TGTGCCAGCACTTCCTACAATGAGCAGTTCTTC.

The V and J genes are TRBV7-2 and TRBJ1-3, with D possibly being TRBD1 (6 bases). The germline V gene has CDR1 SGHTA and CDR2 FQGNSA. The CDR3 has 16 residues. Trimming removed 1 base from V and 2 bases from J, with 12 bases in between. The CDR3 spells CASSLGIDRTGNTIYF. The CDR3 coding sequence is TGTGCCAGCAGCTTAGGGATCGACAGGACTGGAAACACCATATATTTT.

The J gene is TRBJ1-1, the V gene TRBV27, with TRBD1 as a possible D gene (6 bases). Germline V gene sequence: CDR1 MNHEY, CDR2 SMNVEV (reference sequence). The CDR3 loop spans 13 amino acids. With 6 bases removed from V and 1 base from J, the gap between germline ends came to 9 bases. As DNA, the CDR3 is TGTGCCAGCAGCCAGGGGAAGAACACTGAAGCTTTCTTT. It translates to CASSQGKNTEAFF.

The chain employs TRBV30 and TRBJ2-7; D perhaps matches TRBD1 (6 bases). CDR3 size: 13 residues. The germline V gene has CDR1 GTSNPN and CDR2 SVGIG (reference sequence). With 2 bases removed from V and 0 bases from J, the gap between germline ends came to 8 bases. CDR3 DNA sequence: TGTGCCTGGAGTCAGGGGAGCTCCTACGAGCAGTACTTC. Amino acids: CAWSQGSSYEQYF.

A few counts support this clone. This chain joins TRBV12-3 or TRBV12-4 and TRBJ2-3; possible D gene TRBD2, 6 bases. Between the trimmed V and J ends, which lost 7 bases and 2 bases, there was a span of 10 bases. The CDR3 extends over 13 amino acids. Here the CDR3 reads CASTGGYTDTQYF. In DNA, the CDR3 is TGTGCCAGCACCGGGGGATACACAGATACGCAGTATTTT.

This chain uses TRBV13 with TRBJ2-5, with D possibly being TRBD1 (5 bases). This CDR3 is built from 13 residues. Looked up from germline, CDR1 is PRHDT and CDR2 is FYEKMQ (reference sequence). With 0 bases removed from V and 5 bases from J, the gap between germline ends came to 7 bases. CDR3 sequence (DNA): TGTGCCAGCAGCTTAGGACAGGAGGAGACCCAGTACTTC. Its translation: CASSLGQEETQYF. The whole variable domain, remainder taken from reference TRBV13 and TRBJ2-5, is AAGVIQSPRHLIKEKRETATLKCYPIPRHDTVYWYQQGPGQDPQFLISFYEKMQSDKGSIPDRFSAQQFSDYHSELNMSSLELGDSALYFCASSLGQEETQYFGPGTRLLVL.

The chain recombines TRBV4-2 with TRBJ2-2, with a tentative D call TRBD2 (7 bases). CDR1 is LGHNA and CDR2 is YNFKEQ in the germline V gene. V gave up 4 bases and J gave up 2 bases, with 14 bases separating them. The CDR3 covers 16 residues. The DNA of the CDR3 is TGTGCCAGCAGCCCCGCCGGCGGGGGCAACACCGGGGAGCTGTTTTTT. Translation gives CASSPAGGGNTGELFF.

This chain joins TRBV10-3 and TRBJ2-7; possible D gene TRBD1, 5 bases. This CDR3 has 12 residues. V lost 6 bases and J lost 4, with 10 bases in between. Germline assignment: CDR1 ENHRY and CDR2 SYGVKD. The CDR3 sequence is CAISSREYEQYF. The CDR3 DNA is TGTGCCATCAGCTCCAGGGAATACGAGCAGTACTTC.

The rearrangement uses TRBV18 and TRBJ1-4; tentative D call: TRBD1 (5 bases). V lost 3 bases and J 1 base, leaving 6 bases between the germline ends. This CDR3 spans 14 amino acids. CDR1 KGHSH and CDR2 LQKENI come from the germline V gene. This CDR3 is CASSPQGTNEKLFF. As DNA, the CDR3 is TGTGCCAGCTCACCGCAGGGAACTAATGAAAAACTGTTTTTT.

The rearrangement links TRBV5-4 to TRBJ1-1; 7 bases fit TRBD1. This CDR3 is 14 amino acids long. J lost 3 bases, V lost 2 bases, and 4 bases had no gene match. Germline loops: CDR1 SGHNT, CDR2 YYREEE (reference sequence). CDR3 coding DNA: TGTGCCAGCAGCTTTTTCGACAGGGACACTGAAGCTTTCTTT. Its translation is CASSFFDRDTEAFF.

The V and J genes are TRBV10-3 and TRBJ2-7; D is unclear. Germline CDR1 reads ENHRY; CDR2 reads SYGVKD. CDR3 size: 16 residues. The V gene lost 6 bases and the J gene lost 3 bases, with 21 bases spanning the gap. The CDR3 nucleotides are TGTGCCATCAGGTCCAGTACAGATCAACGAGACTACGAGCAGTACTTC. It encodes CAIRSSTDQRDYEQYF.

On this clone: Being one base from a much bigger clone, this may be a read error. The rearrangement joins TRBV4-3 to TRBJ2-2, with TRBD2 as a possible D gene (6 bases). V was trimmed by 4 bases and J by 0 bases, leaving 15 bases between them. The CDR3 is made up of 17 amino acids. Germline V lookup: CDR1 LGHNA, CDR2 YSLEER. CDR3 sequence reads: CASSRGVTATNTGELFF. CDR3 bases: TGCGCCAGCAGCCGCGGGGTGACAGCCACGAACACCGGGGAGCTGTTTTTT.

CDR3 nucleotide sequence: TGTGCCAGCAGGGCAGGGGGCTTCTACGAGCAGTACTTC. It translates to CASRAGGFYEQYF. V and J are TRBV28 and TRBJ2-7; TRBD1 matches 8 bases. CDR3 length: 13 residues. With 6 bases clipped from V and 3 bases from J, the junction kept 4 bases outside the gene matches. The germline CDR1 and CDR2 sequences are MDHEN and SYDVKM.

This rearrangement joins TRBV7-2 to TRBJ2-3; 15 nucleotides match TRBD2. The V gene's germline CDR1 is SGHTA and CDR2 FQGNSA. The CDR3 runs 17 residues. Trimming cost V 5 bases and J 3 bases; bases outside gene matches: 6. The CDR3 coding sequence is TGTGCCAGCAGCCAAGCAGGACTAGCGGGGGGGACAGATACGCAGTATTTT. Its translation: CASSQAGLAGGTDTQYF.

Comments on this clone: Other DNA sequences within the sample encode an identical CDR3. The chain has TRBV6-2 or TRBV6-3 and TRBJ2-7; 8 bases fit TRBD1. With V trimmed by 2 bases and J by 2 bases, 2 bases remained unmatched. The germline CDR1 and CDR2 sequences are MNHEY and SVGEGT. The CDR3 is 14 residues long. This CDR3 reads CASSYGTGAYEQYF. DNA of the CDR3: TGTGCCAGCAGTTACGGGACAGGTGCCTACGAGCAGTACTTC.

This chain connects TRBV9 to TRBJ2-1, with 9 bases lining up with TRBD1. Germline CDR1 is SGDLS and CDR2 is YYNGEE. The CDR3 runs 15 residues. The J segment lost 7 bases and the V segment lost 5 bases, leaving 10 bases of the junction unmatched. Here the CDR3 reads CASSERTGAKNEQFF. CDR3 nucleotide sequence: TGTGCCAGCAGTGAAAGGACAGGGGCTAAAAATGAGCAGTTCTTC.

Only one count was recorded for this clone. The genes are TRBV5-1 and TRBJ2-2, with D possibly TRBD2 on 6 matching bases. Deletions cut 3 bases from V and 6 bases from J, with 12 bases between. Germline-derived CDR1 and CDR2 are SGHRS and YFSETQ. CDR3 length equals 14 residues. CDR3 sequence (DNA): TGCGCCAGCAGCTCGGGGGTCCCCTCCGGGGAGCTGTTTTTT. Translated: CASSSGVPSGELFF.

This chain joins TRBV28 and TRBJ2-7, with a possible D match to TRBD2 (5 bases). The germline CDR1 and CDR2 sequences are MDHEN and SYDVKM. V was cut by 8 bases and J by 6 bases, with 11 bases left in between. This CDR3 region has 11 residues. CDR3: CASAFRGEQYF. CDR3 bases: TGTGCCAGCGCCTTTCGGGGCGAGCAGTACTTC.

This rearrangement joins TRBV29-1 to TRBJ2-1; D remains unclear. Germline loops: CDR1 SQVTM, CDR2 ANQGSEA. The CDR3 is made up of 13 amino acids. V lost 0 bases and J 8 bases, leaving 11 bases between the germline ends. Here the CDR3 reads CSVEDSTWHEQFF. CDR3 bases: TGCAGCGTTGAAGATTCCACGTGGCATGAGCAGTTCTTC.

The V gene is TRBV7-3, the J gene TRBJ1-5; no reliable D call. CDR3 size: 13 residues. CDR1 and CDR2 (germline): SGHTA, FQGTGA. Trimming stripped 1 base from V and 9 bases from J, with 10 bases between. CDR3 sequence: CASSLNGGGPQHF. The CDR3 DNA reads as TGTGCCAGCAGCTTAAATGGAGGAGGGCCCCAGCATTTT.

The V call is TRBV9, the J call TRBJ1-1, with 8 bases aligning to TRBD1. CDR1 SGDLS and CDR2 YYNGEE come from the germline V gene. Germline trimming cut 6 bases from V and 1 base from J; bases unmatched to any gene: 2. There are 13 residues in the CDR3. The DNA for the CDR3 is TGTGCCAGCACCACAGGGGGGAACACTGAAGCTTTCTTT. The encoded protein is CASTTGGNTEAFF. Variable domain in full (rest from reference TRBV9 and TRBJ1-1): DSGVTQTPKHLITATGQRVTLRCSPRSGDLSVYWYQQSLDQGLQFLIQYYNGEERAKGNILERFSAQQFPDLHSELNLSSLELGDSALYFCASTTGGNTEAFFGQGTRLTVV.

The chain couples TRBV13 to TRBJ2-1; 9 bases align to TRBD2. The length of the CDR3 is 14 residues. The V gene's germline CDR1 is PRHDT and CDR2 FYEKMQ (reference sequence). J gave up 9 bases and V 6 bases, and 9 bases lay outside the gene matches. For the CDR3, the DNA is TGTGCCAGCAGTCCACCGGGACTAGCAGTTGAGCAGTTCTTC. Translated, it gives CASSPPGLAVEQFF.

The chain links TRBV20-1 to TRBJ2-3; 15 bases are shared with TRBD2. J was trimmed by 0 bases and V by 3 bases; bases with no gene match: 13. CDR3 length equals 20 residues. Germline lookup yields CDR1 DFQATT and CDR2 SNEGSKA (reference sequence). In DNA form, the CDR3 reads TGCAGTGCTAGTAGGTCGGGACTAGCGGGGGGTCGAACTAGCACAGATACGCAGTATTTT. Its protein is CSASRSGLAGGRTSTDTQYF.

J is TRBJ2-3 and V is TRBV3-1 (or the pseudogene TRBV3-2); 7 bases agree with TRBD2. Germline trimming cut 4 bases from V and 6 bases from J; bases unmatched to any gene: 1. Germline CDR1 is LGHDT and CDR2 is YNNKEL (reference sequence). The CDR3 extends over 12 amino acids. CDR3 residues: CASSPSGDTQYF. CDR3 DNA sequence: TGTGCCAGCAGCCCTAGCGGTGATACGCAGTATTTT.

The J gene is TRBJ1-2, the V gene TRBV12-3 or TRBV12-4; TRBD1 might be the D (6 bases). V dropped 3 bases and J dropped 6 bases, with 11 bases sitting between them. This CDR3 spans 13 amino acids. CDR3 residues: CASSFRRGDGYTF. In DNA, the CDR3 is TGTGCCAGCAGTTTCCGCAGGGGCGATGGCTACACCTTC.

The chain combines TRBV6-5 with TRBJ1-2, with 9 bases lining up with TRBD1. The trim removed 5 bases at V and 4 bases at J, leaving 8 bases unmatched. The CDR3 length is 15 residues. The V gene's germline CDR1 is MNHEY and CDR2 SVGAGI. The CDR3 DNA is TGTGCCAGCAGTCCTACGACAGGGGGGGGCTATGGCTACACCTTC. The encoded protein is CASSPTTGGGYGYTF.

This chain uses TRBV9 with TRBJ2-3; D is unclear. The germline V gene has CDR1 SGDLS and CDR2 YYNGEE. The CDR3 is 14 residues long. V was trimmed by 0 bases and J by 2 bases, leaving 7 bases between them. The CDR3 spells CASSVGLITDTQYF. The CDR3 DNA reads TGTGCCAGCAGCGTAGGACTTATCACAGATACGCAGTATTTT.